The rows below give T cell receptor beta chains drawn from one sample of a study of cytomegalovirus exposure and HLA in healthy donors. Here immunoSEQ multiplex PCR was the method, and the copy in TCRdb shows in-frame clones only, minus some. The sample contains roughly 160,000 clones, over 70% of which appear only once. Sequenced material: PBMCs. Receptors were obtained from a man aged 25 to 45 in good health and CMV-seronegative. CDR3s include the opening cysteine and the closing phenylalanine or tryptophan. A D gene is named only where the DNA matches it firmly. Rows may omit the clone size; those that give it use once, few, many or a size class.

d_call	v_call	clone_size	j_call	cdr3_nt	cdr3_aa
TRBD2	TRBV7-2	-	TRBJ2-7	TGTGCCAGCAGCTTGAGCGGGGGGGATACCTACGAGCAGTACTTC	CASSLSGGDTYEQYF
-	TRBV19	-	TRBJ2-7	TGTGCCAGTAGTATCCGACAGAACACCTACGAGCAGTACTTC	CASSIRQNTYEQYF
TRBD1	TRBV7-2	-	TRBJ1-2	TGTGCCAGCAGCAGAGAGGGGGACAGGTCCCCTTATGGCTACACCTTC	CASSREGDRSPYGYTF
-	TRBV6-6	-	TRBJ2-7	TGTGCCAGCAGTGACGGAGGCTACGAGCAGTACTTC	CASSDGGYEQYF
-	TRBV7-8	-	TRBJ1-5	TGTGCCAGCAGCCCCGGGCGGGGGCAGCCCCAGCATTTT	CASSPGRGQPQHF
-	TRBV27	-	TRBJ2-1	TGTGCTATTAAGGGGGTCTACAATGAGCAGTTCTTC	CAIKGVYNEQFF
TRBD1	TRBV6-5	-	TRBJ1-6	TGTGCCAGCAGTACCCTAGGGACAGGGGATTCACCCCTCCACTTT	CASSTLGTGDSPLHF
TRBD1	TRBV18	-	TRBJ2-7	TGTGCCAGCTCACCACTCCTACAGGGGGAATTGGGCTACGAGCAGTACTTC	CASSPLLQGELGYEQYF
-	TRBV7-9	-	TRBJ1-1	TGTGCCAGCAGCCCGGGGGGATTGGGCACTGAAGCTTTCTTT	CASSPGGLGTEAFF
-	TRBV20-1	-	TRBJ2-3	TGCAGTGCTCGACGGGGAGATACGCAGTATTTT	CSARRGDTQYF
TRBD1	TRBV7-9	-	TRBJ1-1	TGTGCCAGCAGCTACTTCAGGGGGAGGACTACTGAAGCTTTCTTT	CASSYFRGRTTEAFF
-	TRBV28	-	TRBJ1-2	TGTGCCAGCAGGCCCCCTGGGGGGAAGATGGGAAAAGGCTACACCTTC	CASRPPGGKMGKGYTF
-	TRBV29-1	-	TRBJ2-1	TGCAGCGTTCGACAGGACAACTCCTACAATGAGCAGTTCTTC	CSVRQDNSYNEQFF
-	TRBV28	-	TRBJ2-4	TGTGCCAGCAGTTCTTCCTACAGTGGAAATGGCAAAAACATTCAGTACTTC	CASSSSYSGNGKNIQYF
TRBD2	TRBV29-1	few	TRBJ2-3	TGCAGCGTTGCTCCGGGACTAGCGGGATGGGGGGGAGATACGCAGTATTTT	CSVAPGLAGWGGDTQYF
TRBD2	TRBV5-6	-	TRBJ2-7	TGTGCCTCCGGGGGGGGACCCACAGACGAGCAGTACTTC	CASGGGPTDEQYF
-	TRBV5-4	few	TRBJ2-3	TGTGCCAGCAGCCTTGCTAGGAGGGCCCCAGATACGCAGTATTTT	CASSLARRAPDTQYF
-	TRBV9	-	TRBJ2-7	TGTGCCAGCAGCCCTTCTTCCGCCTACGAGCAGTACTTC	CASSPSSAYEQYF
-	TRBV7-8	-	TRBJ2-7	TGTGCCAGCAGCTTTAGGGAGACCTCCTACGAGCAGTACTTC	CASSFRETSYEQYF
TRBD1	TRBV29-1	-	TRBJ2-5	TGCAGCGTTGCGTCCGCGACAGGGCAGGGGTACTTC	CSVASATGQGYF
TRBD2	TRBV5-1	once	TRBJ2-3	TGCGCCAGCAGCTTGGATTCTAGCGGGAGGCCGGATACGCAGTATTTT	CASSLDSSGRPDTQYF
-	TRBV28	-	TRBJ2-7	TGTGCCAGCAGTCTTAACGGAGGAGGTTACGAGCAGTACTTC	CASSLNGGGYEQYF
-	TRBV9	-	TRBJ2-1	TGTGCCAGCAGCGTAGGCGGGAACTACAATGAGCAGTTCTTC	CASSVGGNYNEQFF
TRBD1	TRBV4-3	-	TRBJ1-5	TGCGCCAGCAGCCAAGATTGGCAGGGGGCTATTCAGCCCCAGCATTTT	CASSQDWQGAIQPQHF
TRBD1	TRBV7-9	few	TRBJ1-3	TGTGCCAGCTCCGGGACAGGGGGTAACACCATATATTTT	CASSGTGGNTIYF
TRBD1	TRBV28	-	TRBJ1-4	TGTGCCAGCAGTTTAAGTACAGGGGGCGATGAAAAACTGTTTTTT	CASSLSTGGDEKLFF
TRBD1	TRBV19	once	TRBJ1-6	TGTGCCAGTAGTATGAGACAGGGTAAAAATTCACCCCTCCACTTT	CASSMRQGKNSPLHF
TRBD1	TRBV30	-	TRBJ1-5	TGCGCCTGGAACAGGGGGCGCGGGAATCACCCCCAGCATTTT	CAWNRGRGNHPQHF
-	TRBV18	-	TRBJ1-3	TGTGCCAGCTCACCTGTGGCCACTCGAGGTCAAAACACCATATATTTT	CASSPVATRGQNTIYF
-	TRBV6-1	-	TRBJ2-1	TGTGCCAGCACCCTAAAACGGGTTGACAATGAGCAGTTCTTC	CASTLKRVDNEQFF
TRBD1	TRBV6-5	-	TRBJ1-3	TGTGCCAGCAGTCCCGCGACAGGGTCTGGAAACACCATATATTTT	CASSPATGSGNTIYF
TRBD1	TRBV29-1	-	TRBJ1-2	TGCAGCGTTGACAACAGGGGGTTCTATGGCTACACCTTC	CSVDNRGFYGYTF
-	TRBV28	-	TRBJ1-5	TGTGCCAGTCAGATCACAGGGTTACGGTGGAGCAATCAGCCCCAGCATTTT	CASQITGLRWSNQPQHF